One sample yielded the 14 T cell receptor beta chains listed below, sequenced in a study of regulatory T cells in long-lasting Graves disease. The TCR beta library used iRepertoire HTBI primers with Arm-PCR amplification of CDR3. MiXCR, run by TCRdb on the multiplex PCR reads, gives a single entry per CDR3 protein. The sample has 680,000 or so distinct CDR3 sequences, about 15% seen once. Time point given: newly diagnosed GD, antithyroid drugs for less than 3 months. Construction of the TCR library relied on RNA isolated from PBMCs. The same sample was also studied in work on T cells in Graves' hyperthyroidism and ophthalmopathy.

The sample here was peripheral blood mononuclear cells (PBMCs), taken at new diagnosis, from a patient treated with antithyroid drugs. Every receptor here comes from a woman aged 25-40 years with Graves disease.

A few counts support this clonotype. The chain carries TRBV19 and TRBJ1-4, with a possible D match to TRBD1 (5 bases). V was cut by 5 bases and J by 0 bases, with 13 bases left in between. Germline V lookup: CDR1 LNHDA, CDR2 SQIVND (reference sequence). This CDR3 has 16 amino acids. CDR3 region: CASSWGRLATNEKLFF. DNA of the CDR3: TGTGCCAGTAGTTGGGGGAGACTTGCAACTAATGAAAAACTGTTTTTT.

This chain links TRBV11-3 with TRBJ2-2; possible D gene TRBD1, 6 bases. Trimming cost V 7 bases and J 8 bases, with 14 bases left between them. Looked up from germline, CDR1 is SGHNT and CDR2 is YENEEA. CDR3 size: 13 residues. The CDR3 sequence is CASTRYREGELFF. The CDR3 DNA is TGTGCCAGCACCCGATACAGGGAGGGGGAGCTGTTTTTT.

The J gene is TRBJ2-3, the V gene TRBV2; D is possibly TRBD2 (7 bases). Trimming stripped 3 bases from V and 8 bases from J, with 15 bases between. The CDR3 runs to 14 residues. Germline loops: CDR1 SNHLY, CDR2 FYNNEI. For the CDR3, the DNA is TGTGCCAGCAGTGACCGAGGGGGGGACGGTACGCAGTATTTT. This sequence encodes CASSDRGGDGTQYF.

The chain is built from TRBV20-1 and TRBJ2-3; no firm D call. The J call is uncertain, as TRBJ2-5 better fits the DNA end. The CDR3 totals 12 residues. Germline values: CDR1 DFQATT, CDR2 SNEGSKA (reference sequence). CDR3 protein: CSARDLRETQYF. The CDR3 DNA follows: TGCAGTGCTAGAGATTTGAGGGAGACCCAGTACTTC.

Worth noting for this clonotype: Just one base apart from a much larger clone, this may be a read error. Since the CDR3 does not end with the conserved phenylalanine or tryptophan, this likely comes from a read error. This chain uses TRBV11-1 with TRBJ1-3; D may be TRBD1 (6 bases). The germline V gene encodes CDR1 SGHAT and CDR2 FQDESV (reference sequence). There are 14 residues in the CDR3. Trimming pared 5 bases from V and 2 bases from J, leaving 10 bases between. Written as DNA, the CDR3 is TGTGCCAGCAGCGCCCACAGGGCTGGAAACACCATATATTCT. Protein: CASSAHRAGNTIYS.

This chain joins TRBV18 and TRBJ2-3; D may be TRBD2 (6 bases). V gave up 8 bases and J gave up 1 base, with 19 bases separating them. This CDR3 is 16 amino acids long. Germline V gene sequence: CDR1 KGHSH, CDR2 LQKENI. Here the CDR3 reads CASTDGGARRTDTQYF. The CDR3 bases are TGTGCCAGCACTGACGGAGGGGCCCGCCGCACAGATACGCAGTATTTT.

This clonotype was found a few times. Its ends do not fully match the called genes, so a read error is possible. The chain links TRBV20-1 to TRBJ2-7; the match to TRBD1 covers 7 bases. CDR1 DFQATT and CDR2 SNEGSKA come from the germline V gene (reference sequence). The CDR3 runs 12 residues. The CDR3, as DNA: TGCAGTACTAGGGGGCCTACCTACGAGCAGTACTTC. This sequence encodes CSTRGPTYEQYF.

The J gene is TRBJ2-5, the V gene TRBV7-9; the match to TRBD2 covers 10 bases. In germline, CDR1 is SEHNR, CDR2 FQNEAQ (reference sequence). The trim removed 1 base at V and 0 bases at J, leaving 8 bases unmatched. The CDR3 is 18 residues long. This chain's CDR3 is CASSLVRVSGRYQETQYF. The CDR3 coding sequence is TGTGCCAGCAGCTTAGTCCGGGTTAGCGGGAGGTACCAAGAGACCCAGTACTTC.

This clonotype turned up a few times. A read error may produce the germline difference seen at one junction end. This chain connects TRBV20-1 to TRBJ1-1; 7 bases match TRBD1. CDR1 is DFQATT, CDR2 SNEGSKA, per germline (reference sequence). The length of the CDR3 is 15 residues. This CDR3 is CSASRGTGMNTEASF. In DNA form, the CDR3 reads TGCAGTGCTAGCAGGGGGACCGGAATGAACACTGAAGCTTCCTTT.

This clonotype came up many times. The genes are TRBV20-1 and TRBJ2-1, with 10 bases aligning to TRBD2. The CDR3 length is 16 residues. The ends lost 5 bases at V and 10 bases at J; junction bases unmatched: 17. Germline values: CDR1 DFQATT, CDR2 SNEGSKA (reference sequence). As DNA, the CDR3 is TGCAGTGCTGGGGCGGTCCTGTCTAGCGGGAGAGGGGAGCAGTTCTTC. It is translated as CSAGAVLSSGRGEQFF.

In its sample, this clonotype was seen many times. The CDR3 sequence: CASSQTVPERQFF. The CDR3 region has the DNA TGTGCCAGCAGCCAGACTGTTCCCGAACGGCAGTTCTTC. The chain carries TRBV28 and TRBJ2-1; the D is unclear. The CDR3 totals 13 residues. Germline CDR1 MDHEN, CDR2 SYDVKM. Trimming pared 6 bases from V and 12 bases from J, leaving 18 bases between.

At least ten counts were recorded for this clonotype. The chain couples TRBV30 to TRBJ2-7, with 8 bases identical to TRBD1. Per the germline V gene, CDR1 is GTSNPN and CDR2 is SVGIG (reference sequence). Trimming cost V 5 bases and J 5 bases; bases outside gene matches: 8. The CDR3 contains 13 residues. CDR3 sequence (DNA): TGTGCCTGGTTGAGGACAGGGACGGACGAGCAGTACTTC. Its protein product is CAWLRTGTDEQYF.

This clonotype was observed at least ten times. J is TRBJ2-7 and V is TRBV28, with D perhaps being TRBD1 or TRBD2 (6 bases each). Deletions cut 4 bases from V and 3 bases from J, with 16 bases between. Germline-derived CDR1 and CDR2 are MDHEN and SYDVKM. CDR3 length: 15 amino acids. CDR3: CASSSPPGGGYEQYF. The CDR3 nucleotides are TGTGCCAGCAGTTCCCCCCCCGGGGGCGGCTACGAGCAGTACTTC.

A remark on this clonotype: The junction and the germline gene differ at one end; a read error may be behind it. The CDR3, as DNA: TGTGCCGGCAGACTAGCGGGAGGGCCCGGTGAGCAGTTCTTC. Its protein product is CAGRLAGGPGEQFF. V gene TRBV6-2 or TRBV6-3 combines with J gene TRBJ2-1; the match to TRBD2 covers 14 bases. This CDR3 contains 14 residues. Germline V gives CDR1 MNHEY, CDR2 SVGEGT.